A selection of T cell receptor beta chains follows, all from one sample in a study of control samples from healthy donors and cancer patients. Profiled with immunoSEQ multiplex PCR; TCRdb holds only in-frame clones, not every one. The table records 150,000 or so clones, 88% of them present only once. Sequencing was performed on blood. Every receptor here comes from a young man in good health. Both conserved end residues are part of each CDR3. The D gene is left open where the match is weak.

cdr3_aa j_call v_call d_call
CASSTRGGDSHNEQFF TRBJ2-1 TRBV9 NA
CASSGNYGYTF TRBJ1-2 TRBV9 NA
CASSQERAGRKSSYNSPLHF TRBJ1-6 TRBV3-1/TRBV3-2 NA
CASSQTGLGYTF TRBJ1-2 TRBV6-5 TRBD1
CASSSTGDNSPLHF TRBJ1-6 TRBV28 TRBD1
CASSRTGGPGNTIYF TRBJ1-3 TRBV3-1/TRBV3-2 TRBD1
CASRQGRYGYTF TRBJ1-2 TRBV6-6 TRBD1
CASSPRGFTEAFF TRBJ1-1 TRBV7-9 NA
CASGPGLAGATSTDTQYF TRBJ2-3 TRBV12-5 TRBD2
CSVETGNLNTEAFF TRBJ1-1 TRBV29-1 NA
CAISPGQETQYF TRBJ2-5 TRBV10-3 NA
CASSQAGTGVEQYF TRBJ2-7 TRBV4-2 TRBD1
CASVPRGSYGYTF TRBJ1-2 TRBV28 NA
CASSQETGFLENTIYF TRBJ1-3 TRBV4-3 NA
CASSQDQQGSNKLFF TRBJ1-4 TRBV3-1/TRBV3-2 NA
CASSLSSANEQFF TRBJ2-1 TRBV11-1 NA
CASSPISGGAAETQYF TRBJ2-5 TRBV5-4 TRBD2
CASSLGREGEKLFF TRBJ1-4 TRBV5-1 NA
CASSLAVANYGYTF TRBJ1-2 TRBV5-1 NA
CASSEASSGNTIYF TRBJ1-3 TRBV25-1 NA
CAWSKGGGHYTDTQYF TRBJ2-3 TRBV30 NA
CAWSARAGAYEQYF TRBJ2-7 TRBV30 TRBD2
CATSDLRNRGHGNTGELFF TRBJ2-2 TRBV24-1 TRBD1
CASSYSSDRVGNTIYF TRBJ1-3 TRBV6-5 TRBD1